This T cell receptor (beta chain) was documented in a study of regulatory T cells in long-lasting Graves disease. Points on this clonotype: The antigen remains unidentified. This could be a read error, since a much larger clone is one nucleotide away.

Building of the TCR beta libraries involved iRepertoire HTBI primers and Arm-PCR of CDR3 regions. TCRdb fed the multiplex PCR reads into MiXCR, producing one record per CDR3 protein. The sample holds some 470,000 distinct CDR3 sequences, about 22% seen once. Findings of the study overall: Accuracy was perhaps lowered by the small sample size. It was peripheral blood alone, not thyroid tissue, that was studied. Newly diagnosed patients had higher TCR diversity than persistent Graves' patients did.

Sample time point: persistent/refractory GD, antithyroid drugs over 5 years with positive TRAb. PBMC RNA served as the TCR library source. Graves' disease diagnoses followed American Thyroid Association guidelines. The CDR3 runs 12 residues. Per germline, CDR1 MNHNS and CDR2 SASEGT. The TCR comes from a female donor with Graves disease. The gene calls are TRBV6-1 and TRBJ1-1; D unclear. The sample was peripheral blood mononuclear cells (PBMCs), taken when the disease was refractory, from a patient treated with antithyroid drugs. The CDR3: CASSPVNTGAFF. The CDR3 nucleotides are TGTGCCAGCAGTCCGGTGAACACTGGAGCTTTCTTT.